The 6 T cell receptor beta chains in this list originate from one sample, sequenced in a study of T-cell memory formation after mild COVID-19. Each CDR3 protein is one row after TCRdb ran MiXCR on the 5' RACE reads. In the table there are hundreds of thousands of distinct CDR3 sequences, 15% to 20% of which are singletons. Sequencing used PBMCs or a T cell subset sorted from them (not recorded which). All receptors come from an adult woman who had mild COVID-19 (a few samples of this study predate the infection). Cell type and time point are not known.

This clonotype was counted between two and nine times. This chain uses TRBV5-1 with TRBJ1-2; D may be TRBD1 (6 bases). The CDR3 extends over 13 amino acids. From germline, CDR1 is SGHRS and CDR2 YFSETQ. V was shortened by 4 bases and J by 4 bases, with 11 bases between the two germline ends. CDR3 amino acids: CASSLDSVYGYTF. CDR3 DNA: TGCGCCAGCAGCCTGGACAGCGTCTATGGCTACACCTTC. The variable domain in full, completed from reference TRBV5-1 and TRBJ1-2, reads KAGVTQTPRYLIKTRGQQVTLSCSPISGHRSVSWYQQTPGQGLQFLFEYFSETQRNKGNFPGRFSGRQFSNSRSEMNVSTLELGDSALYLCASSLDSVYGYTFGSGTRLTVV.

In this sample, this clonotype turned up a few times. J is TRBJ2-5 and V is TRBV3-1, with D hard to call. The V end lost 0 bases, the J end lost 2 bases, and 7 bases lay between the germline ends. CDR3 length: 14 residues. Germline V gene sequence: CDR1 LGHDT, CDR2 YNNKEL (reference sequence). In DNA, the CDR3 is TGTGCCAGCAGCCAAGAACTTTTACAAGAGACCCAGTACTTC. This translates into CASSQELLQETQYF.

The chain joins TRBV12-3 or TRBV12-4 to TRBJ2-1; 9 nucleotides line up with TRBD2. Trimming at V came to 6 bases and at J to 6 bases, leaving 6 bases not matched to a gene. The CDR3 length is 14 residues. The CDR3 loop is CASSEGTSINEQFF. DNA of the CDR3: TGTGCCAGCAGCGAAGGGACTAGCATCAATGAGCAGTTCTTC.

This chain joins TRBV4-3 and TRBJ2-7, with D tentatively TRBD2 (5 bases). The CDR3 has 17 residues. CDR1 and CDR2 from the germline V gene are LGHNA and YSLEER. Trimming shortened V by 0 bases and J by 6 bases, and 21 bases separated the two germline ends. This chain's CDR3 is CASSQDHSAAPRREQYF. CDR3 coding DNA: TGCGCCAGCAGCCAAGATCATAGCGCCGCGCCCCGCCGCGAGCAGTACTTC.

V and J are TRBV5-1 and TRBJ2-3; 9 bases agree with TRBD2. The CDR3 has 15 amino acids. V trimming: 3 bases; J trimming: 0 bases; junction bases outside the gene matches: 2. Germline V gives CDR1 SGHRS, CDR2 YFSETQ. Written as DNA, the CDR3 is TGCGCCAGCAGCTCTAGCGGGACTAGCACAGATACGCAGTATTTT. This codes for CASSSSGTSTDTQYF.

The rearrangement uses TRBV20-1 and TRBJ1-1; D gene ambiguous. Germline CDR1 DFQATT, CDR2 SNEGSKA (reference sequence). The V end was cut by 0 bases, the J end by 2 bases, with 13 bases between. The CDR3 is 15 residues long. The CDR3 region has the DNA TGCAGTGCTAGAGATGGCAGGCAGACTAACACTGAAGCTTTCTTT. Its protein is CSARDGRQTNTEAFF.